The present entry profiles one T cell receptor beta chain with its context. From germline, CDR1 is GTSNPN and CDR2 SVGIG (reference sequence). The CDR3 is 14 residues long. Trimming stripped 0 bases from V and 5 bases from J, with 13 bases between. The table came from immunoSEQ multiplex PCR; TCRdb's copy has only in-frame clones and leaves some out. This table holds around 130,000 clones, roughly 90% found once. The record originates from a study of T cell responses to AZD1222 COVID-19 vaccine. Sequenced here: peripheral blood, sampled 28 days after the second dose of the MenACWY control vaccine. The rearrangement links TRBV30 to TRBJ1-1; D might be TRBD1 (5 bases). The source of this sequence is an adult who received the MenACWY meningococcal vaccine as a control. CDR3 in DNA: TGTGCCTGGAGTGTACAGGTCCCTGGGACTGAAGCTTTCTTT. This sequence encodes CAWSVQVPGTEAFF.